This passage covers 11 T cell receptor beta chains from one sample sequenced in a study of blood T cell repertoires in COVID-19. The method was immunoSEQ multiplex PCR; TCRdb's version includes in-frame clones alone and lacks a portion of them. The sample has approximately 170,000 clones; about 80% are singletons. The sample comprised peripheral blood. The receptors originated from a man aged 65 to 85 with active or convalescent COVID-19.

CDR3 sequence reads: CASSHHGGTAYGYTF. The CDR3 nucleotides are TGTGCCAGCAGCCACCACGGCGGGACAGCCTATGGCTACACCTTC. The chain is built from TRBV3-1 (or the pseudogene TRBV3-2) and TRBJ1-2; 7 bases line up with TRBD1. The CDR3 is made up of 15 amino acids. V lost 3 bases, J lost 4 bases, and 8 bases stayed unmatched. The germline V gene encodes CDR1 LGHDT and CDR2 YNNKEL (reference sequence).

The rearrangement uses TRBV7-9 and TRBJ2-7; the match to TRBD1 covers 9 bases. V lost 3 bases, J lost 9 bases, and 12 bases stayed unmatched. Germline CDR1 and CDR2: SEHNR and FQNEAQ (reference sequence). The CDR3 loop spans 15 amino acids. CDR3 protein: CASSFSGDRAYGQYF. The CDR3 DNA sequence: TGTGCCAGCAGCTTTAGTGGGGACAGGGCCTATGGGCAGTACTTC.

The table lists this clone with a count of one. The sample has other DNA sequences that encode this CDR3 too. The rearrangement joins TRBV5-1 to TRBJ1-1, with D possibly matching TRBD1 (5 bases). V lost 3 bases and J 1 base, leaving 10 bases between the germline ends. CDR3 length: 14 residues. Looked up from germline, CDR1 is SGHRS and CDR2 is YFSETQ. CDR3 coding DNA: TGCGCCAGCAGCTCTCAGGGCGCGAACACTGAAGCTTTCTTT. Translation gives CASSSQGANTEAFF.

The rearrangement links TRBV5-4 to TRBJ2-7; TRBD1 might be the D (6 bases). Germline CDR1 SGHNT, CDR2 YYREEE (reference sequence). V was clipped by 0 bases and J by 1 base, with 11 bases between them. This CDR3 contains 15 residues. CDR3: CASSLAPRGSYEQYF. Here the CDR3 DNA reads TGTGCCAGCAGCTTGGCCCCCAGGGGATCCTACGAGCAGTACTTC.

The chain employs TRBV19 and TRBJ2-6; 8 bases are a match to TRBD1. Losses at the gene ends were 4 bases for V and 0 bases for J; bases not matched to a gene: 8. Per the germline V gene, CDR1 is LNHDA and CDR2 is SQIVND (reference sequence). The CDR3 is 18 amino acids. CDR3 nucleotide sequence: TGTGCCAGTAGTAGACAGGGGATACTATACTCTGGGGCCAACGTCCTGACTTTC. It translates to CASSRQGILYSGANVLTF.

The rearrangement joins TRBV15 to TRBJ2-3; TRBD1 agrees at 9 bases. V lost 7 bases, J lost 0 bases, and 11 bases stayed unmatched. Germline CDR1 reads LNHNV; CDR2 reads YYDKDF (reference sequence). The CDR3 is 17 amino acids. The CDR3 coding sequence is TGTGCCACCACGCAACTTACCGGGACAGGGAGCACAGATACGCAGTATTTT. It specifies CATTQLTGTGSTDTQYF.

The chain joins TRBV5-5 to TRBJ2-2; D call uncertain. V was trimmed by 0 bases and J by 0 bases, leaving 9 bases between them. The CDR3 contains 16 residues. CDR1 and CDR2 from the germline V gene are SGHKS and YYEKEE (reference sequence). The DNA for the CDR3 is TGTGCCAGCAGCTTGGTTGCAGGATCGAACACCGGGGAGCTGTTTTTT. This encodes CASSLVAGSNTGELFF.

The chain is built from TRBV3-1 (or the pseudogene TRBV3-2) and TRBJ2-7, with 10 bases aligning to TRBD1. The CDR3 contains 15 residues. V trimming: 2 bases; J trimming: 4 bases; junction bases outside the gene matches: 5. Germline V gene lookup returns CDR1 LGHDT and CDR2 YNNKEL (reference sequence). CDR3 sequence: CASSQRQGARYEQYF. For the CDR3, the DNA is TGTGCCAGCAGCCAAAGACAGGGGGCTAGGTACGAGCAGTACTTC.

This clone was recorded only once. In DNA, the CDR3 is TGTGCCAGCTCCCGGGATGGCTACACCTTC. Protein product: CASSRDGYTF. The chain employs TRBV28 and TRBJ1-2; unclear D gene. The CDR3 consists of 10 residues. The germline V gene encodes CDR1 MDHEN and CDR2 SYDVKM. Between the trimmed V and J ends, which lost 8 bases and 6 bases, there was a span of 7 bases.

The chain uses TRBV12-3 or TRBV12-4 and TRBJ2-3, with TRBD2 matching over 7 bases. The CDR3 totals 13 residues. The junction had 7 bases not matched to a gene; V was cut back by 8 bases and J by 5 bases. CDR3 DNA sequence: TGTGCCAGCCTTAGGGAGGGGCGAGATACGCAGTATTTT. Protein: CASLREGRDTQYF.

This chain connects TRBV3-1 (or the pseudogene TRBV3-2) to TRBJ1-6; D is unresolved. V was clipped by 4 bases and J by 12 bases, with 16 bases between them. The CDR3 totals 14 residues. Germline-derived CDR1 and CDR2 are LGHDT and YNNKEL (reference sequence). The CDR3 DNA sequence: TGTGCCAGCAGCCCATTGGGGAGGGAATTACCCCTCCACTTT. It specifies CASSPLGRELPLHF.